This T cell receptor (beta chain) appears in the sequencing data of a study of blood T cell repertoires in COVID-19. Study in general: Researchers got acute and convalescent COVID-19 samples from the United States, Italy and Spain. T cells, B-cell-depleted T cells, or PBMCs provided the cDNA or gDNA that served as material.

The V segment lost 4 bases and the J segment 4 bases; nucleotides outside the gene matches: 15. This CDR3 contains 18 residues. Germline loops: CDR1 SNHLY, CDR2 FYNNEI. In the study's own analysis: Reference gene primer amplification in the assay estimated nucleated cell counts. The data were produced by immunoSEQ multiplex PCR, yet TCRdb's version contains in-frame clones alone and is incomplete. The V and J calls and clone size were taken over from that table, and D and trimming were inferred from the DNA. The sample includes around 97,000 clones, approximately 84% of them seen just once. Sequenced sample: peripheral blood. The receptor comes from a man between 65 and 85 years old with acute or convalescent COVID-19. The chain has TRBV2 and TRBJ2-5, with 10 nucleotides matching TRBD2. The CDR3 nucleotides are TGTGCCAGCAGTGGACCGGGGGAGAATAGCGGGGGGTTAGAGACCCAGTACTTC. Its protein product is CASSGPGENSGGLETQYF.